Reported below is one TCR beta chain. Its antigen is unknown. The sample holds no much larger clone one base away, and base qualities are not on file. The library was built by means of 5' RACE. TCRdb shows the sequencer as Illumina HiSeq 2000. Template switching introduced a universal primer binding site; the final cDNA contained a unique molecular identifier, enabling accurate counting of TCR cDNA molecules. First-strand cDNA for TCR alpha and beta chains was synthesized from specific primers in the conserved constant-segment region. Each cDNA library was double barcoded, with a SMART-Mk sample barcode plus Illumina barcodes, to control for contamination. TruSeq adapter sequences along with Illumina sample barcodes were introduced in two successive PCR steps. The Illumina HiSeq platform was used with custom primers to sequence TCR alpha and beta cDNA libraries. On the authors' methods: MiGEC was used to process raw reads and extract unique molecular identifiers, and MiXCR was used to find CDR3 positions. Recombination models were inferred per individual with the repgenHMM and IGoR tools using an EM algorithm. Shared clonotype analysis was performed with the tcR package in R, normalizing sharing by the product of cloneset sizes. Out-of-frame nonproductive sequences were analyzed to study raw recombination free of thymic and clonal selection effects. TCRdb reanalyzed the raw reads on its own, using fastp at Q25 for trimming and MiXCR for clone calling, and kept in-frame beta chains. CDR3 protein sequences are deduplicated, and each keeps its most common genes and DNA. In this record, the V and J calls reflect TCRdb's handling and not the investigators' own analysis. The sample profile shows 600,000 to 850,000 distinct CDR3 sequences; 18% of them were found once. About 12% of the sample lies in the top ten.

The source of the sample is a study of identical twins (dated by TCRdb to between 2015 and 2016). Notes on the research overall: The study deep-sequenced TCR alpha and beta repertoires from monozygotic twins, unrelated adults of various ages and cord blood to test whether fetal clonotypes persist. To rule out contamination, the twin experiments were replicated at different times with different library preparation protocols. Overall results and qualifications from the work: Conclusions relied on cross-sectional statistical analysis, since the same donors could not be followed over many years. Out-of-frame TCR alpha sharing in monozygotic twins was systematically underestimated by recombination models, whereas sharing between unrelated individuals was in agreement with the recombination models. Invariant T cells such as MAIT and iNKT could partly confound zero-insertion analyses, although diverse VJ usage argued against such confounding for most clonotypes. A weaker excess of twin sharing was found in beta out-of-frame sequences because the signal-to-noise ratio was lowered by fewer shared sequences. Out-of-frame TCR alpha sequences shared between twins showed an excess of low generation-probability sequences compared with coincidental sharing between unrelated individuals. Abundant cord blood beta clonotypes carried fewer insertions; young adult naive repertoires showed a weaker similar trend, while memory repertoires showed none.

All donors were healthy Caucasians. Three pairs of female monozygotic twins, all aged roughly 18 to 29 years, were included in the twin cohort. Peripheral blood mononuclear cells were used as the source from which RNA for TCR libraries was isolated. The CDR3 starts with the cysteine, ends with the phenylalanine, and has 15 residues. Just CDR3 DNA is preserved here, 45 bases in frame from base 1. CDR1 and CDR2 are drawn from the germline V gene (reference sequence): SEHNR, FQNEAQ. V is pared back by 1 base and J by 1 base, with 7 bases lying between the germline termini. These data also featured in a second study, about T cells expressing NK-cell markers. That second publication adds: In sorted CD3+CD56+NKG2C+, CD3+CD56+NKG2C- and CD3+CD56-NKG2C+ T-cell subsets from eight or nine donors, TCR beta-chain repertoires were profiled. Seven of the eight sequenced donors were HCMV-seropositive and one was HCMV-seronegative. In several experiments an anti-gammadeltaTCR antibody was added to restrict sorting to alphabetaTCR-expressing T cells. In several donors, the dominant CD3+CD56+NKG2C+ clonotypes were found to rank among the top 10 CD8+ clonotypes and to make up roughly 1.0-7.0% of CD8+ T cells. Those dominant clonotypes were again the most abundant among CD3+CD56-NKG2C+ cells in four donors, at about 25-60.1%. It remained unclear whether the expanded NKG2C-expressing T cell clones were specific for HCMV antigens. Randomly selected healthy volunteers, three men and five women, were used as the eight sequenced donors. HCMV-specific IgG was detected in serum with a commercial ELISA kit to determine HCMV serostatus. For several donors, bulk peripheral blood T-cell repertoires were also sequenced from unsorted PBMC. MIGEC was used to demultiplex reads and group the reads by UMI, and MiTCR was used to assemble and quantify clonotypes. To exclude erroneous sequences, only TCR cDNA sequences supported by at least two reads were retained. The tcR package was used for downstream repertoire analysis, with clonotypes matched between fractions based on CDR3 nucleotide sequence plus V segment. VDJmatch was used to annotate antigen specificity against VDJdb, with one amino acid substitution allowed in CDR3.

Sequenced input: PBMCs. The receptor was isolated from a woman aged 18-29 years in good health. The receptor chain draws on TRBV7-9 and TRBJ2-2, with the D gene not confidently named. The DNA reads as follows: TGTGCCAGCAGCTTAGTGAGTCTGAACACCGGGGAGCTGTTTTTT. Translated, it reads CASSLVSLNTGELFF. The entire variable domain, with the stretches around the CDR3 drawn from the reference TRBV7-9 and TRBJ2-2 proteins, is DTGVSQNPRHKITKRGQNVTFRCDPISEHNRLYWYRQTLGQGPEFLTYFQNEAQLEKSRLLSDRFSAERPKGSFSTLEIQRTEQGDSAMYLCASSLVSLNTGELFFGEGSRLTVL.